This T cell receptor beta chain was sequenced in a study of untreated major depressive disorder. Some clones are missing from TCRdb's copy, which holds only in-frame ones; the method was immunoSEQ multiplex PCR. This table holds about 22,000 clones, roughly nine tenths found once. V was trimmed by 7 bases and J by 1 base, leaving 23 bases between them. Looked up from germline, CDR1 is SGHRS and CDR2 is YFSETQ. This CDR3 contains 17 residues. The sample was CD4+ T cells from PBMCs. The J gene is TRBJ1-1, the V gene TRBV5-1, with D perhaps TRBD1 (6 bases). This receptor was identified in a woman between 35 and 50 years old in good health. The CDR3 loop is CASFATWGPTANTEAFF. The CDR3 region has the DNA TGCGCCAGCTTCGCCACCTGGGGGCCGACGGCGAACACTGAAGCTTTCTTT.